The clone carrying this T cell receptor (beta chain) was found once. Its matching antigen is unknown. The source of the sample is a study of shared clonotypes between healthy human individuals. The study, taken as a whole, reports: Shared clonotypes across all four donors exceeded non-shared ones in generation probability. Naive subsets tended to show greater estimated richness than memory subsets. Sequencing depth was a factor that was expected to affect clonotype sharing among donors.

Clones were sequenced by immunoSEQ multiplex PCR, and TCRdb holds only the in-frame ones, with some missing. The repertoire holds roughly 2 million clones, with approximately 94% as singletons. Recent acute infections and vaccinations were absent in the healthy HIV-negative adult donors. Germline CDR1 and CDR2: MNHNS and SASEGT. The CDR3 spans 14 residues. V trimming: 6 bases; J trimming: 3 bases; junction bases outside the gene matches: 4. Sequenced material: naive CD4+ T cells sorted from blood. Subset described: CD45RA+ positively selected. The chain joins TRBV6-1 to TRBJ2-7; 11 bases agree with TRBD1. The TCR sequence derives from a man younger than 35 in good health. For the CDR3, the DNA is TGTGCCAGCAGCCAGGGACAGGGGGGCTACGAGCAGTACTTC. Translated: CASSQGQGGYEQYF.